Here is one T cell receptor beta chain with its context. The source of the sample is a study of blood T cell repertoires in COVID-19. Study context: The origin of the acute and convalescent COVID-19 samples was the United States, Italy and Spain. Nucleic acid was either cDNA or gDNA, and it came from T cells, B-cell-depleted T cells, or PBMCs.

V lost 0 bases to trimming and J lost 3 bases, with 12 bases between them. This CDR3 region has 15 residues. As processed by the authors: The assay estimated nucleated cells by amplifying reference gene primers. Produced via immunoSEQ multiplex PCR; TCRdb's table is partial and in-frame only. V and J calls plus clone size are reproduced from that table; the DNA served to infer D and trimming. This table has around 180,000 clones, roughly 80% appearing once. This TCR was recovered from a woman aged 25 to 39 with acute or convalescent COVID-19. The V call is TRBV23-1, the J call TRBJ2-7, with a weak D call TRBD2 (5 bases). TRBV23-1 is marked as an open reading frame, function uncertain. Sequenced: peripheral blood. In nucleotides, the CDR3 is TGCGCCAGCAGTCAATCGAGGGTCCAGTGCTACGAGCAGTACTTC. Its protein is CASSQSRVQCYEQYF.